What follows are 28 T cell receptor beta chains derived from one specimen sequenced in a study of T cells in women clearing cervical HPV infection. Profiling relied on immunoSEQ multiplex PCR, and the TCRdb table lists in-frame clones only, not all of them. The repertoire table contains tens of thousands of clones. Sequenced material: blood buffy coat. All receptors derive from a woman aged 18-70 years with a cervical HPV16 infection that either progressed to CIN3+ or cleared (not recorded which).

Concerning this clone: Coverage ceases 3 residues before the CDR3 finishes, and the germline J gene fills in the end. V is TRBV3-1 (or the pseudogene TRBV3-2) and J is TRBJ2-7; 16 positions match TRBD2. V lost 6 bases to trimming and J lost 6 bases; unmatched junction nucleotides: 17. CDR1 LGHDT and CDR2 YNNKEL come from the germline V gene (reference sequence). This CDR3 has 19 amino acids. CDR3 residues: CASRHPGLAGGPPLGEQYF. The covered CDR3 bases are TGTGCCAGCAGACACCCGGGACTAGCGGGAGGGCCGCCCCTGGGCGAG.

As concerns this clone: The read falls 3 residues short of the CDR3 end, and the missing part is taken from the germline J gene. The sample carries other DNA sequences with the same CDR3. The genes are TRBV5-1 and TRBJ1-3; 9 bases are a match to TRBD1. The V and J ends lost 0 bases and 5 bases, in that order; junction bases with no gene match: 6. This CDR3 has 16 residues. Germline assignment: CDR1 SGHRS and CDR2 YFSETQ. CDR3 bases read: TGCGCCAGCAGCTTGGAAGGACAGGGGAGACGAAACACC. It is translated as CASSLEGQGRRNT. The full CDR3 is CASSLEGQGRRNTIYF.

In regard to this clone: The read is 3 residues too short to cover the CDR3 end, so that end is filled in from the germline J gene. J is TRBJ1-5 and V is TRBV19; the match to TRBD1 covers 11 bases. CDR1 LNHDA and CDR2 SQIVND come from the germline V gene (reference sequence). CDR3 size: 16 residues. V shed 10 bases, J shed 6 bases, and the junction held 14 bases outside the gene matches. The chain's CDR3 is CAIGRTGGEFAQPQHF. The sequenced part of the CDR3 DNA is TGTGCCATAGGCCGGACAGGGGGCGAGTTTGCTCAGCCC. The full variable domain, rest sourced from reference TRBV19 and TRBJ1-5, is DGGITQSPKYLFRKEGQNVTLSCEQNLNHDAMYWYRQDPGQGLRLIYYSQIVNDFQKGDIAEGYSVSREKKESFPLTVTSAQKNPTAFYLCAIGRTGGEFAQPQHFGDGTRLSIL.

Worth noting for this clone: The CDR3 goes on 3 residues after the read ends, and that part is filled in from the germline J gene. V usage is TRBV7-9 and J usage is TRBJ2-2, with a tentative D call TRBD2 (6 bases). Germline-derived CDR1 and CDR2 are SEHNR and FQNEAQ (reference sequence). The CDR3 consists of 15 residues. V shed 4 bases and J shed 1 base, with 10 bases lying between them. The CDR3 sequence: CASSYSGLNTGELFF. The sequenced part of the CDR3 DNA is TGTGCCAGCAGCTACAGCGGGCTGAACACCGGGGAG. The complete variable domain, with remaining parts taken from reference TRBV7-9 and TRBJ2-2, reads DTGVSQNPRHKITKRGQNVTFRCDPISEHNRLYWYRQTLGQGPEFLTYFQNEAQLEKSRLLSDRFSAERPKGSFSTLEIQRTEQGDSAMYLCASSYSGLNTGELFFGEGSRLTVL.

Notes on this clone: The same CDR3 is also encoded by other DNA sequences in this sample. CDR3: CASSSRDTLGEQFF. The DNA read from the CDR3 is TGTGCCAGTAGTAGCCGGGACACCTTGGGTGAG. The rearrangement joins TRBV19 to TRBJ2-1; D perhaps matches TRBD1 (6 bases). The read stops 3 residues short of the end of the CDR3; the missing end is completed from the germline J gene. CDR1 is LNHDA and CDR2 is SQIVND in the germline V gene (reference sequence). V lost 4 bases to trimming and J lost 9 bases, with 16 bases between them. The CDR3 has 14 residues.

Comment on this clone: The read is 3 residues too short to cover the CDR3 end, so that end is filled in from the germline J gene. The J gene is TRBJ2-7, the V gene TRBV5-1; 8 nucleotides align to TRBD1. After removal of 4 bases from V and 5 bases from J, the junction contained 11 bases not matched to a gene. The CDR3 has 15 amino acids. CDR1 is SGHRS, CDR2 YFSETQ, per germline. The CDR3 DNA, read in part, is TGCGCCAGCAGCCATTACTACGGACAGGGCCACGAG. Translating gives CASSHYYGQGHE. The complete CDR3 sequence is CASSHYYGQGHEQYF.

Concerning this clone: The CDR3 goes on 3 residues after the read ends, and that part is filled in from the germline J gene. The rearrangement uses TRBV12-3 or TRBV12-4 and TRBJ2-7; D possibly corresponds to TRBD1 (5 bases). There are 13 residues in the CDR3. Trimming pared 2 bases from V and 3 bases from J, leaving 8 bases between. CDR3 protein: CASSLRTIYEQYF. CDR3 bases read: TGTGCCAGCAGTTTAAGGACAATCTACGAG.

Comments on this clone: The read halts 3 residues ahead of the CDR3 end, with the missing end drawn from the germline J gene. The V and J genes are TRBV6-1 and TRBJ2-3; no definite D call. The ends were cut back, 4 bases at V and 3 bases at J, with 11 bases in the middle. Looked up from germline, CDR1 is MNHNS and CDR2 is SASEGT. This CDR3 region has 14 residues. CDR3 loop: CASSVSAATDTQYF. Incomplete CDR3 DNA: TGTGCCAGCAGTGTATCTGCCGCGACAGATACG.

CDR3: CASRDIRLVRDTQYF. The covered CDR3 bases are TGTGCCAGCAGGGACATCAGACTCGTCCGGGATACG. J is TRBJ2-3 and V is TRBV27; D is possibly TRBD1 (5 bases). The DNA ends 3 residues before the CDR3 does, and the rest of the CDR3 is filled in from the germline J gene. V lost 6 bases and J 6 bases, leaving 19 bases between the germline ends. Germline CDR1 is MNHEY and CDR2 is SMNVEV (reference sequence). The CDR3 covers 15 residues.

A remark on this clone: Other nucleotide sequences from this sample produce the same CDR3. CDR3 loop: CASSGALEQPQHF. The covered CDR3 bases are TGTGCCAGTAGTGGGGCGCTCGAGCAGCCC. The chain joins TRBV19 to TRBJ1-5; a weak D match, TRBD1 (5 bases). The read comes to an end 3 residues before the CDR3 does, leaving the germline J gene to fill in the end. CDR3 size: 13 residues. Germline V CDR1 and CDR2: LNHDA, SQIVND (reference sequence). Trimming cost V 5 bases and J 7 bases, with 12 bases left between them.

Worth noting for this clone: From the germline J gene comes the end of the CDR3, since the read stops 3 residues before it. This chain links TRBV14 with TRBJ2-4, with TRBD1 as a possible D gene (7 bases). Trimming took 1 base from V and 4 from J, leaving 20 bases between them. The CDR3 covers 18 residues. Germline CDR1 SGHDN, CDR2 FVKESK. CDR3 sequence reads: CASSQASGGSTNKNIQYF. The covered CDR3 bases are TGTGCCAGCAGCCAAGCGTCAGGGGGGAGTACGAATAAAAACATT. The entire variable domain, with the rest obtained from reference TRBV14 and TRBJ2-4, is as follows: EAGVTQFPSHSVIEKGQTVTLRCDPISGHDNLYWYRRVMGKEIKFLLHFVKESKQDESGMPNNRFLAERTGGTYSTLKVQPAELEDSGVYFCASSQASGGSTNKNIQYFGAGTRLSVL.

For this clone: The read finishes 3 residues shy of the CDR3 end, and the germline J gene is used to complete it. V gene TRBV28 combines with J gene TRBJ1-1; D not resolved. V was clipped by 3 bases and J by 4 bases, with 15 bases between them. The CDR3 is 15 residues long. The germline CDR1 and CDR2 sequences are MDHEN and SYDVKM. CDR3 bases read: TGTGCCAGCAGTTTTCTGGCCCTCCGGGGCACTGAA. Translating gives CASSFLALRGTE. Given in full, the CDR3 is CASSFLALRGTEAFF.

A note on this clone: A junction boundary mismatches the germline segment, possibly from a read error. The read ends 3 residues before the CDR3 terminus; that terminus is restored from the germline J gene. The chain uses TRBV4-1 and TRBJ2-2; D unclear. The CDR3 is 13 residues long. Germline loops: CDR1 MGHRA, CDR2 YSYEKL. The CDR3 bases that were read are TGCACCAGCAGCCAAGACTTTACCGGGGAG. Amino acid sequence: CTSSQDFTGE. The whole CDR3 is CTSSQDFTGELFF.

Note on this clone: One end of the junction does not line up with germline, which may come from a read error. The CDR3 end falls 3 residues outside the read, so it is completed with the germline J gene. This chain joins TRBV7-7 and TRBJ2-1, with D possibly TRBD2 on 7 matching bases. The CDR3 has 17 residues. From germline, CDR1 is SSHAT and CDR2 FNYEAQ (reference sequence). The DNA read from the CDR3 is TGTGCTAGCAGCTTGGGACCTGCTAGGGGGAGGGACGATGAG. Its protein product is CASSLGPARGRDDE. The CDR3, in full, reads CASSLGPARGRDDEQFF. Full variable domain (rest looked up from reference TRBV7-7 and TRBJ2-1): GAGVSQSPRYKVTKRGQDVTLRCDPISSHATLYWYQQALGQGPEFLTYFNYEAQPDKSGLPSDRFSAERPEGSISTLTIQRTEQRDSAMYRCASSLGPARGRDDEQFFGPGTRLTVL.

A word on this clone: The CDR3 extends 3 residues past the end of the read, so its final part is completed from the germline J gene. The chain carries TRBV7-8 and TRBJ2-3, with 7 bases aligning to TRBD2. Losses at the gene ends were 5 bases for V and 5 bases for J; bases not matched to a gene: 7. The CDR3 is 14 amino acids. CDR1 and CDR2 (germline): SGHVS, FQNEAQ. The CDR3 bases that were read are TGTGCCAGCAGCCAGGGAGGGAGTAGAGATACG. Translated, it gives CASSQGGSRDT. The CDR3, in full, reads CASSQGGSRDTQYF.

Points on this clone: The read falls 3 residues short of the CDR3 end, and the missing part is taken from the germline J gene. This chain connects TRBV7-6 to TRBJ1-2, with 7 bases that match TRBD1. J was trimmed by 1 base and V by 1 base; bases with no gene match: 3. There are 15 residues in the CDR3. CDR1 is SGHVS, CDR2 FNYEAQ, per germline. CDR3 protein: CASSLGSGGNYGYTF. The CDR3 bases that were read are TGTGCCAGCAGCTTAGGGTCAGGGGGTAACTATGGC.

Comments on this clone: The sequenced fragment ends 3 residues before the CDR3 boundary, so the rest is inferred from the germline J gene. The rearrangement joins TRBV19 to TRBJ1-2; TRBD1 might be the D (5 bases). Germline loops: CDR1 LNHDA, CDR2 SQIVND (reference sequence). Trimming shortened V by 10 bases and J by 4 bases, and 10 bases separated the two germline ends. This CDR3 has 11 residues. The CDR3 loop reads CATEGVYGYTF. The DNA read from the CDR3 is TGTGCCACCGAAGGGGTCTATGGC.

The sequenced part of the CDR3 DNA is TGTGCCAGCAGCCAAGGGACTAGCGGGCGGTACGAG. Protein product: CASSQGTSGRYE. The whole CDR3 protein is CASSQGTSGRYEQYF. The J gene is TRBJ2-7, the V gene TRBV4-2; TRBD2 aligns across 11 bases. The CDR3 end is not reached by the read, which stops 3 residues before it; the germline J gene fills it in. Trimming at V came to 1 base and at J to 4 bases, leaving 3 bases not matched to a gene. The CDR3 is 15 amino acids. The germline gives CDR1 LGHNA, CDR2 YNFKEQ.

As regards this clone: The read ends 3 residues early relative to the CDR3; the germline J gene fills the gap. The J gene is TRBJ2-2, the V gene TRBV5-1, with 12 bases aligning to TRBD2. This CDR3 has 16 amino acids. CDR1 is SGHRS and CDR2 is YFSETQ in the germline V gene. V was pared by 0 bases and J by 6 bases, with 3 bases of the junction left unmatched. The chain's CDR3 is CASSLETSGRAGELFF. CDR3 DNA, as far as it was read: TGCGCCAGCAGCTTGGAGACTAGCGGGAGAGCCGGGGAG.

Its frequency marks this clone as medium-sized (0.01 to 0.1%). The DNA ends 3 residues before the CDR3 does, and the rest of the CDR3 is filled in from the germline J gene. The V and J genes are TRBV10-3 and TRBJ2-6; TRBD2 matches at 8 bases. Per the germline V gene, CDR1 is ENHRY and CDR2 is SYGVKD. V dropped 8 bases and J dropped 0; count of bases not matched to a gene: 9. The CDR3 loop spans 17 amino acids. CDR3 loop: CAIASGWAASGANVLTF. CDR3 bases read: TGTGCCATCGCTAGCGGGTGGGCTGCCTCTGGGGCCAACGTC.

Of note for this clone: The read terminates 3 residues before the CDR3 end, so the remaining end is supplied by the germline J gene. The chain uses TRBV5-1 and TRBJ2-3, with D perhaps TRBD1 (8 bases). Germline CDR1 reads SGHRS; CDR2 reads YFSETQ. The V gene lost 0 bases and the J gene lost 4 bases, with 12 bases spanning the gap. The CDR3 contains 15 residues. CDR3 in amino acids: CASSLDRGGADTQYF. CDR3 DNA (partial): TGCGCCAGCAGCTTGGACAGGGGGGGCGCAGATACG. The whole variable domain, remainder taken from reference TRBV5-1 and TRBJ2-3, is KAGVTQTPRYLIKTRGQQVTLSCSPISGHRSVSWYQQTPGQGLQFLFEYFSETQRNKGNFPGRFSGRQFSNSRSEMNVSTLELGDSALYLCASSLDRGGADTQYFGPGTRLTVL.

Points on this clone: Additional DNA sequences in this sample encode the identical CDR3. The part of the CDR3 DNA that was read is TGCAGTGCCGAGGGCGGGGCCTACGAG. As protein: CSAEGGAYE. The full CDR3 protein is CSAEGGAYEQYF. The chain has TRBV20-1 and TRBJ2-7; D perhaps matches TRBD2 (6 bases). The CDR3 is cut off 3 residues early in the read; its end comes from the germline J gene. V lost 6 bases to trimming and J lost 2 bases, with 11 bases between them. Germline V gene sequence: CDR1 DFQATT, CDR2 SNEGSKA (reference sequence). The CDR3 length is 12 residues.

Comment on this clone: Read coverage stops 3 residues before the CDR3 terminus; the germline J gene supplies the remainder. The V gene is TRBV28, the J gene TRBJ1-2, with 8 bases identical to TRBD1. J lost 4 bases, V lost 2 bases, and 6 bases had no gene match. Germline V gene sequence: CDR1 MDHEN, CDR2 SYDVKM. The CDR3 has 15 residues. The covered CDR3 bases are TGTGCCAGCAGTTTAACTGGACAGGGTGGCTATGGC. Translation gives CASSLTGQGGYG. The CDR3, in full, reads CASSLTGQGGYGYTF.

Regarding this clone: The CDR3 goes on 3 residues after the read ends, and that part is filled in from the germline J gene. The chain recombines TRBV5-1 with TRBJ2-6; no reliable D call. This CDR3 is 17 amino acids long. The ends were cut back, 1 base at V and 0 bases at J, with 11 bases in the middle. Germline V gene lookup returns CDR1 SGHRS and CDR2 YFSETQ. CDR3 loop: CASSLSTKSSGANVLTF. Incomplete CDR3 DNA: TGCGCCAGCAGCTTGTCAACAAAAAGCTCTGGGGCCAACGTC.

Note on this clone: The read finishes 3 residues shy of the CDR3 end, and the germline J gene is used to complete it. The rearrangement joins TRBV7-2 to TRBJ2-3; D is uncertain. Trimming stripped 1 base from V and 8 bases from J, with 7 bases between. The CDR3 covers 12 residues. CDR1 is SGHTA and CDR2 is FQGNSA in the germline V gene. CDR3 in amino acids: CASSLDPGTQYF. Incomplete CDR3 DNA: TGTGCCAGCAGCTTAGACCCCGGTACG.

A note on this clone: The CDR3 end lies 3 residues beyond the end of the read and is filled in from the germline J gene. V gene TRBV5-8 combines with J gene TRBJ2-7; a possible D gene is TRBD1 (6 bases). The CDR3 spans 15 residues. The V end was cut by 7 bases, the J end by 0 bases, with 17 bases between. The germline V gene has CDR1 SGHTS and CDR2 YDEGEE. The CDR3 DNA, read in part, is TGTGCCAGCCGCGGACACAGGGACCCCTCCTACGAG. Translated: CASRGHRDPSYE. Given in full, the CDR3 is CASRGHRDPSYEQYF. Combining the CDR3 with reference TRBV5-8 and TRBJ2-7 gives the whole variable domain EAGVTQSPTHLIKTRGQQATLRCSPISGHTSVYWYQQALGLGLQFLLWYDEGEERNRGNFPPRFSGRQFPNYSSELNVNALELEDSALYLCASRGHRDPSYEQYFGPGTRLTVT.

Details on this clone: The read stops 3 residues short of the end of the CDR3; the missing end is completed from the germline J gene. The rearrangement links TRBV7-9 to TRBJ1-1; 12 bases map to TRBD1. The CDR3 spans 15 residues. With 5 bases clipped from V and 3 bases from J, the junction kept 4 bases outside the gene matches. Germline V lookup: CDR1 SEHNR, CDR2 FQNEAQ (reference sequence). CDR3 residues: CASSGTGGAHTEAFF. Incomplete CDR3 DNA: TGTGCCAGCAGCGGGACAGGGGGCGCGCACACTGAA.

A remark on this clone: The CDR3 end is not reached by the read, which stops 3 residues before it; the germline J gene fills it in. V and J are TRBV5-6 and TRBJ1-1, with TRBD1 matching over 10 bases. The germline CDR1 and CDR2 sequences are SGHDT and YYEEEE. The CDR3 totals 13 residues. The CDR3 spells CASSIDRGLGAFF. CDR3 DNA (partial): TGTGCCAGCAGCATCGACAGGGGGCTAGGG. Combining the CDR3 with reference TRBV5-6 and TRBJ1-1 gives the whole variable domain DAGVTQSPTHLIKTRGQQVTLRCSPKSGHDTVSWYQQALGQGPQFIFQYYEEEERQRGNFPDRFSGHQFPNYSSELNVNALLLGDSALYLCASSIDRGLGAFFGQGTRLTVV.